This is a list of T cell receptor beta chains from one sample in a study of CD8 T cells in Susac syndrome. TCRdb independently ran MiXCR on the immunoSEQ multiplex PCR reads; one entry per CDR3 protein. The table includes some 250,000 distinct CDR3 sequences, around 96% detected once. The specimen was CD4+ T cells from PBMCs. The receptors here all came from a human donor with Susac syndrome. The CDR3 runs from the conserved cysteine through the conserved F or W. A D gene is named only where the DNA matches it firmly. Clone size is shown for a subset of rows, as once, few, many or a class of expanded clone.

J: TRBJ1-1; size: NA; V: TRBV6-5; D: NA; DNA: TGTGCCAGCAGTTACTCGCAGCTAATCAACACTGAAGCTTTCTTT; CDR3: CASSYSQLINTEAFF
J: TRBJ2-1; size: once; V: TRBV3-1; D: NA; DNA: TGTGCCAGCAGCCAAGAGGCAGGGTTGGATAATGAGCAGTTCTTC; CDR3: CASSQEAGLDNEQFF
J: TRBJ2-5; size: NA; V: TRBV9; D: TRBD2; DNA: TGTGCCAGCAGCGCCGGGACTAGCGGGCGGGAGACCCAGTACTTC; CDR3: CASSAGTSGRETQYF
J: TRBJ2-1; size: NA; V: TRBV9; D: NA; DNA: TGTGCCAGCAGCGCCCGGACCAACCCTTTGAGCGAGCAGTTCTTC; CDR3: CASSARTNPLSEQFF
J: TRBJ1-1; size: NA; V: TRBV30; D: NA; DNA: TGTGCCTGGAAGGGGAGTGGCACTGAAGCTTTCTTT; CDR3: CAWKGSGTEAFF
J: TRBJ2-7; size: NA; V: TRBV29-1; D: NA; DNA: TGCAGCGTTGAACGACAGTACGAGCAGTACTTC; CDR3: CSVERQYEQYF
J: TRBJ1-1; size: NA; V: TRBV29-1; D: NA; DNA: TGCAGCGTCTATACTGCTGAAGCTTTCTTT; CDR3: CSVYTAEAFF
J: TRBJ1-1; size: NA; V: TRBV4-1; D: NA; DNA: TGCGCCAGCAGCCAAGTGGGCGGTTCAGGGGTCACTGAAGCTTTCTTT; CDR3: CASSQVGGSGVTEAFF
J: TRBJ2-7; size: NA; V: TRBV7-2; D: NA; DNA: TGTGCCAGCAGCTTAGCGTTGACAAAGACCTACGAGCAGTACTTC; CDR3: CASSLALTKTYEQYF
J: TRBJ2-5; size: NA; V: TRBV10-3; D: TRBD2; DNA: TGTGCCATCAGGACGAACGGGGGGGAGACCCAGTACTTC; CDR3: CAIRTNGGETQYF
J: TRBJ2-2; size: NA; V: TRBV4-1; D: NA; DNA: TGCGCCAGCAGCCAAACTAGGTACACCGGGGAGCTGTTTTTT; CDR3: CASSQTRYTGELFF
J: TRBJ1-1; size: NA; V: TRBV28; D: NA; DNA: TGTGCCAGCAGACCCCTCCTCGGGTCGGCTGAAGCTTTCTTT; CDR3: CASRPLLGSAEAFF
J: TRBJ2-1; size: NA; V: TRBV11-1; D: TRBD1; DNA: TGTGCCAGCAGATTCGACAGGGGGTCCCTCCTAGGGAAGCAGTTCTTC; CDR3: CASRFDRGSLLGKQFF
J: TRBJ2-4; size: NA; V: TRBV29-1; D: NA; DNA: TGCAGCGTTGAACAGTTAGCCAAAAACATTCAGTACTTC; CDR3: CSVEQLAKNIQYF
J: TRBJ2-7; size: once; V: TRBV20-1; D: TRBD1; DNA: TGCAGTGCTGAGACAGGGACCTACGAGCAGTACTTC; CDR3: CSAETGTYEQYF
J: TRBJ1-2; size: NA; V: TRBV28; D: TRBD1; DNA: TGTGCCAGCACCCGGGACAGGGGATTCTATGGCTACACCTTC; CDR3: CASTRDRGFYGYTF
J: TRBJ2-3; size: NA; V: TRBV27; D: NA; DNA: TGTGCCAGCAGGTACAGGGAGGACACGCAGTATTTT; CDR3: CASRYREDTQYF
J: TRBJ1-1; size: NA; V: TRBV20-1; D: NA; DNA: TGCAGTGCACCTAGACAGCTTAACACTGAAGCTTTCTTT; CDR3: CSAPRQLNTEAFF
J: TRBJ2-3; size: NA; V: TRBV29-1; D: TRBD1; DNA: TGCAGCGTTTGGACAGGGACGAGCCAAACAGATACGCAGTATTTT; CDR3: CSVWTGTSQTDTQYF
J: TRBJ1-2; size: NA; V: TRBV29-1; D: NA; DNA: TGCAGCCACAGGACAACCGGAAGCGATGGCTACACCTTC; CDR3: CSHRTTGSDGYTF
J: TRBJ1-5; size: NA; V: TRBV20-1; D: NA; DNA: TGCAGTGCTAGAGATCCTGGGGCAGGGTATCAGCCCCAGCATTTT; CDR3: CSARDPGAGYQPQHF
J: TRBJ1-2; size: NA; V: TRBV12-3/TRBV12-4; D: NA; DNA: TGTGCCAGCAGGGAACGGACAGACACTTATGGCTACACCTTC; CDR3: CASRERTDTYGYTF
J: TRBJ2-5; size: NA; V: TRBV5-4; D: NA; DNA: TGTGCCGCGAGGATCCGGGAGACCCAGTACTTC; CDR3: CAARIRETQYF
J: TRBJ2-2; size: NA; V: TRBV30; D: NA; DNA: TGTGCCTGGACCAACACCGGGGAGCTGTTTTTT; CDR3: CAWTNTGELFF
J: TRBJ2-1; size: NA; V: TRBV5-4; D: NA; DNA: TGTGCCAGCAGCCCGGGACTGTACAATGAGCAGTTCTTC; CDR3: CASSPGLYNEQFF
J: TRBJ1-2; size: NA; V: TRBV9; D: TRBD1; DNA: TGTGCCAGCAGCGCGCCACGCCCAGGGGGCAGCTATGGCTACACCTTC; CDR3: CASSAPRPGGSYGYTF
J: TRBJ2-3; size: NA; V: TRBV29-1; D: TRBD1; DNA: TGCAGCGCGCCGCGGACAGGGGGGAAAGATACGCAGTATTTT; CDR3: CSAPRTGGKDTQYF
J: TRBJ1-1; size: NA; V: TRBV9; D: NA; DNA: TGTGCCAGCAGCGTTCTAGGCGCGAGCACTGAAGCTTTCTTT; CDR3: CASSVLGASTEAFF
J: TRBJ2-2; size: once; V: TRBV20-1; D: NA; DNA: TGCAGTGCCCCGAGGGGTGGAGGGGCCACCGGGGAGCTGTTTTTT; CDR3: CSAPRGGGATGELFF
J: TRBJ2-5; size: once; V: TRBV20-1; D: TRBD1; DNA: TGCAGTGCTACCGACAGGGGGCTTAAGGGGGGAGAGACCCAGTACTTC; CDR3: CSATDRGLKGGETQYF
J: TRBJ2-1; size: NA; V: TRBV2; D: NA; DNA: TGTGCCAGCAGTGACGGCCTCCCCCAGGCCAATGAGCAGTTCTTC; CDR3: CASSDGLPQANEQFF
J: TRBJ1-1; size: NA; V: TRBV7-2; D: NA; DNA: TGTGCCAGCACCCCCGACCGACACACTGAAGCTTTCTTT; CDR3: CASTPDRHTEAFF
J: TRBJ2-7; size: NA; V: TRBV28; D: NA; DNA: TGTGCCAGCGGACTTTCCGAGCAGTACTTC; CDR3: CASGLSEQYF
J: TRBJ1-5; size: NA; V: TRBV30; D: NA; DNA: TGTGCCTGGAGTGTACCTAACCCCTCCAAGACTCAGCCCCAGCATTTT; CDR3: CAWSVPNPSKTQPQHF
J: TRBJ1-2; size: NA; V: TRBV25-1; D: TRBD1; DNA: TGTGCCAGCAGTGAACGGCAGGGGGCCTATGGCTACACCTTC; CDR3: CASSERQGAYGYTF
J: TRBJ1-2; size: NA; V: TRBV6-5; D: TRBD1; DNA: TGTGCCAGCAGTTACAAGGGGGCGACGGGCTACACCTTC; CDR3: CASSYKGATGYTF
J: TRBJ2-7; size: NA; V: TRBV4-1; D: NA; DNA: TGCGCCAGCAGCCATCAATACGAGCAGTACTTC; CDR3: CASSHQYEQYF
J: TRBJ1-3; size: NA; V: TRBV25-1; D: NA; DNA: TGTGCCAGCAGTGAATGGGGGTATACTGGAAACACCATATATTTT; CDR3: CASSEWGYTGNTIYF